These 29 T cell receptor beta chains share one sample of origin, sequenced in a study of T cell responses to AZD1222 COVID-19 vaccine. Data came from immunoSEQ multiplex PCR; TCRdb stores just in-frame clones and leaves some out. Seen here are tens of thousands of clones, over 75% observed once, and the top ten hold about 20%. The sequenced sample was peripheral blood, obtained on day 0 of AZD1222 vaccination. The receptors were sampled from an adult in good health.

This chain connects TRBV5-1 to TRBJ2-5; 7 nucleotides align to TRBD2. V lost 3 bases and J lost 4; bases outside the gene matches: 6. Germline assignment: CDR1 SGHRS and CDR2 YFSETQ. CDR3 length equals 14 residues. The CDR3 protein is CASSWEGGIETQYF. Written as DNA, the CDR3 is TGCGCCAGCAGCTGGGAGGGAGGGATAGAGACCCAGTACTTC.

This chain connects TRBV6-5 to TRBJ2-1; TRBD1 matches at 7 bases. J lost 8 bases, V lost 6 bases, and 13 bases had no gene match. Germline loops: CDR1 MNHEY, CDR2 SVGAGI. The CDR3 has 15 amino acids. The CDR3 loop reads CASRPQTTGKDEQFF. Here the CDR3 DNA reads TGTGCCAGCAGGCCTCAAACGACAGGGAAGGATGAGCAGTTCTTC.

As regards this clone: A junction end diverges from the germline sequence, so it may reflect a read error. The chain links TRBV3-1 (or the pseudogene TRBV3-2) to TRBJ2-5; tentatively, D is TRBD2 (7 bases). Germline V gene sequence: CDR1 LGHDT, CDR2 YNNKEL (reference sequence). The CDR3 spans 16 residues. The CDR3 protein is CASSQDSARGQGTQYF. Written as DNA, the CDR3 is TGTGCCAGCAGCCAAGATTCCGCGCGGGGGCAAGGGACCCAGTACTTC.

V gene TRBV2 combines with J gene TRBJ1-2; D is possibly TRBD1 (5 bases). Trimming cost V 6 bases and J 8 bases, with 16 bases left between them. Germline V gives CDR1 SNHLY, CDR2 FYNNEI. The CDR3 covers 13 residues. The CDR3 is CASSRDSTDGYTF. DNA of the CDR3: TGTGCCAGCAGCAGGGACTCCACAGACGGCTACACCTTC. Based on the CDR3 plus reference TRBV2 and TRBJ1-2, the full variable domain is EPEVTQTPSHQVTQMGQEVILRCVPISNHLYFYWYRQILGQKVEFLVSFYNNEISEKSEIFDDQFSVERPDGSNFTLKIRSTKLEDSAMYFCASSRDSTDGYTFGSGTRLTVV.

The rearrangement links TRBV6-5 to TRBJ2-7; weak D call: TRBD1 (6 bases). This CDR3 has 14 residues. CDR1 is MNHEY, CDR2 SVGAGI, per germline. The ends were cut back, 6 bases at V and 4 bases at J, with 16 bases in the middle. Written as DNA, the CDR3 is TGTGCCAGCAGAGACCCGGGACAAGTATACGAGCAGTACTTC. This encodes CASRDPGQVYEQYF.

The chain links TRBV6-4 to TRBJ2-3; D might be TRBD2 (5 bases). Trimming cost V 3 bases and J 2 bases, with 15 bases left between them. This CDR3 spans 16 amino acids. CDR1 is MRHNA and CDR2 is SNTAGT in the germline V gene. CDR3 loop: CASSDWSGFYTDTQYF. CDR3 coding DNA: TGTGCCAGCAGTGATTGGTCGGGGTTTTACACAGATACGCAGTATTTT.

The chain employs TRBV14 and TRBJ1-3; D gene uncertain. CDR1 SGHDN and CDR2 FVKESK come from the germline V gene. V was cut by 0 bases and J by 10 bases, with 10 bases left in between. The CDR3 totals 13 residues. The CDR3: CASSQESLATIYF. The CDR3, as DNA: TGTGCCAGCAGCCAAGAATCTCTGGCTACCATATATTTT.

This clone was seen a single time. The rearrangement joins TRBV12-3 or TRBV12-4 to TRBJ2-5; 9 positions match TRBD1. After removal of 2 bases from V and 7 bases from J, the junction contained 2 bases not matched to a gene. The CDR3 sequence is 13 residues long. The CDR3 sequence: CASSLRQGGTQYF. The CDR3 DNA is TGTGCCAGCAGTTTAAGACAGGGGGGGACCCAGTACTTC.

This clone was seen a handful of times. The chain is built from TRBV5-4 and TRBJ2-3; D uncertain. This CDR3 spans 12 amino acids. Trimming took 4 bases from V and 8 from J, leaving 11 bases between them. Looked up from germline, CDR1 is SGHNT and CDR2 is YYREEE (reference sequence). As DNA, the CDR3 is TGTGCCAGCAGCGTGGAAATAGGTACGCAGTATTTT. Protein product: CASSVEIGTQYF.

This chain joins TRBV11-2 and TRBJ2-7; 8 bases map to TRBD2. J gave up 2 bases and V 5 bases, and 11 bases lay outside the gene matches. Germline CDR1 is SGHAT and CDR2 is FQNNGV. This CDR3 is 16 amino acids long. CDR3 nucleotide sequence: TGTGCCAGCAGCCCCATCAAGCGGGGGCGGCCCTACGAGCAGTACTTC. Translation gives CASSPIKRGRPYEQYF.

The gene calls are TRBV6-6 and TRBJ2-1; 16 bases line up with TRBD2. Germline V gene sequence: CDR1 MNHNY, CDR2 SVGAGI (reference sequence). Losses at the gene ends were 6 bases for V and 9 bases for J; bases not matched to a gene: 5. The CDR3 loop spans 15 amino acids. CDR3: CASSGTSGRAAEQFF. The CDR3 DNA sequence: TGTGCCAGCAGCGGGACTAGCGGGAGGGCGGCTGAGCAGTTCTTC.

This sequence joins TRBV5-1 and TRBJ2-1; 10 bases map to TRBD2. This CDR3 is 16 amino acids long. J was trimmed by 2 bases and V by 4 bases; bases with no gene match: 6. Germline-derived CDR1 and CDR2 are SGHRS and YFSETQ. CDR3: CASSRISGGTYNEQFF. The CDR3 nucleotides read TGCGCCAGCAGCCGGATTAGCGGGGGGACCTACAATGAGCAGTTCTTC.

The chain uses TRBV6-5 and TRBJ2-2, with a tentative D call TRBD1 (6 bases). Germline CDR1 MNHEY, CDR2 SVGAGI. Trimming cost V 5 bases and J 4 bases, with 11 bases left between them. The CDR3 runs 14 residues. The CDR3 coding sequence is TGTGCCAGCAGTCCATCGACAGGCACCGGGGAGCTGTTTTTT. It codes for CASSPSTGTGELFF.

The chain links TRBV10-1 to TRBJ1-3; the D gene is possibly TRBD1 (5 bases). This CDR3 spans 14 amino acids. V lost 5 bases and J 0 bases, leaving 8 bases between the germline ends. Per the germline V gene, CDR1 is WNHNN and CDR2 is SYGVQD (reference sequence). DNA for the CDR3: TGCGCCAGCAGTTTTGACAGCTCTGGAAACACCATATATTTT. It translates to CASSFDSSGNTIYF.

V gene TRBV3-1 (or the pseudogene TRBV3-2) combines with J gene TRBJ2-2, with TRBD2 identical over 11 bases. V shed 4 bases and J 4 bases; nucleotides not matched to a gene: 14. CDR3 length: 19 residues. Germline CDR1 and CDR2: LGHDT and YNNKEL (reference sequence). This CDR3 reads CASSLKILTSGGFTGELFF. DNA for the CDR3: TGTGCCAGCAGCCTCAAGATCCTTACTAGCGGGGGCTTCACCGGGGAGCTGTTTTTT.

The table lists this clone with a few counts. The V and J genes are TRBV10-3 and TRBJ1-2; no clear D gene. The CDR3 contains 14 residues. From germline, CDR1 is ENHRY and CDR2 SYGVKD. Deletions cut 8 bases from V and 4 bases from J, with 17 bases between. The CDR3: CAIREGKVGYGYTF. CDR3 nucleotide sequence: TGTGCCATCCGAGAAGGGAAAGTTGGCTATGGCTACACCTTC.

The gene calls are TRBV14 and TRBJ2-7; D might be TRBD2 (5 bases). Trimming stripped 4 bases from V and 3 bases from J, with 13 bases between. Germline V gene data show CDR1 as SGHDN and CDR2 as FVKESK. The CDR3 runs 14 residues. CDR3 nucleotide sequence: TGTGCCAGCAGCCTACCGGGGTTCCGCTACGAGCAGTACTTC. Its translation: CASSLPGFRYEQYF.

This rearrangement joins TRBV7-2 to TRBJ1-6, with D possibly being TRBD1 (5 bases). The CDR3 contains 13 residues. V was shortened by 1 base and J by 14 bases, with 12 bases between the two germline ends. In germline, CDR1 is SGHTA, CDR2 FQGNSA. DNA for the CDR3: TGTGCCAGCAGCTTAGACGGGACTAGATCCCTCCACTTT. This codes for CASSLDGTRSLHF.

This chain joins TRBV30 and TRBJ1-1; D call uncertain. Trimming took 3 bases from V and 0 from J, leaving 11 bases between them. The CDR3 covers 14 residues. Germline-derived CDR1 and CDR2 are GTSNPN and SVGIG (reference sequence). This CDR3 is CAWSQGFMNTEAFF. DNA of the CDR3: TGTGCCTGGAGCCAAGGGTTCATGAACACTGAAGCTTTCTTT.

This clone appeared a few times. The final CDR3 position lacks the conserved phenylalanine or tryptophan, pointing to a likely read error. The DNA is left out, because the CDR3 cannot be placed on it with certainty; the CDR3 is given as TCRdb lists it. The chain couples TRBV29-1 to TRBJ2-7. The germline V gene encodes CDR1 SQVTM and CDR2 ANQGSEA. The CDR3 region is 16 residues in length, termini included. CDR3 protein: CSVTQLHEQYPILRFS.

This clone has just one count. The chain has TRBV3-1 (or the pseudogene TRBV3-2) and TRBJ2-2; D unresolved. V was trimmed by 4 bases and J by 8 bases, leaving 11 bases between them. The CDR3 is made up of 13 amino acids. Germline CDR1 is LGHDT and CDR2 is YNNKEL (reference sequence). CDR3 coding DNA: TGTGCCAGCAGCCCCCTACTTAAGGGGGAGCTGTTTTTT. Translated, it gives CASSPLLKGELFF.

The chain employs TRBV11-2 and TRBJ2-7, with 8 bases that match TRBD2. CDR3 length: 14 residues. Trimming cost V 5 bases and J 6 bases; bases outside gene matches: 9. CDR1 is SGHAT and CDR2 is FQNNGV in the germline V gene. In DNA, the CDR3 is TGTGCCAGCAGCACCGGACGGGCGGGGGGCGAGCAGTACTTC. It codes for CASSTGRAGGEQYF.

V gene TRBV21-1 combines with J gene TRBJ2-1; TRBD1 is taken as the D call from the table, unchecked against the DNA. TRBV21-1 is a documented pseudogene. The CDR3 has 20 residues. CDR3 in DNA: TGTGCCAGCAGCAAAAAGGTGTGGACAGCCCAAAAAGATTTATACAATGAGCAGTTCTTC. It codes for CASSKKVWTAQKDLYNEQFF.

The chain has TRBV4-2 and TRBJ1-3; D is uncertain. The germline CDR1 and CDR2 sequences are LGHNA and YNFKEQ. This CDR3 is built from 16 residues. V was shortened by 0 bases and J by 4 bases, with 13 bases between the two germline ends. The CDR3 spells CASSQDLPELGNTIYF. The CDR3 DNA sequence: TGTGCCAGCAGCCAAGATTTACCTGAACTAGGAAACACCATATATTTT.

This chain connects TRBV6-5 to TRBJ1-5; D is perhaps TRBD1 (6 bases). V lost 7 bases and J 6 bases, leaving 13 bases between the germline ends. CDR1 is MNHEY and CDR2 is SVGAGI in the germline V gene. The CDR3 covers 13 residues. The CDR3, as DNA: TGTGCCAGCACCATAGGGGGGTTTCAGCCCCAGCATTTT. Translation gives CASTIGGFQPQHF.

V usage is TRBV19 and J usage is TRBJ1-2, with unresolved D. V lost 3 bases and J lost 8, with 13 bases in between. CDR1 is LNHDA and CDR2 is SQIVND in the germline V gene (reference sequence). The CDR3 is 13 residues long. The CDR3: CASSMTGRPGYTF. The DNA for the CDR3 is TGTGCCAGTAGTATGACGGGTCGACCCGGCTACACCTTC.

The rearrangement links TRBV18 to TRBJ1-4; D remains ambiguous. The CDR3 consists of 14 residues. V was trimmed by 5 bases and J by 1 base, leaving 8 bases between them. The germline V gene encodes CDR1 KGHSH and CDR2 LQKENI. CDR3 bases: TGTGCCAGCTCAACCACCGGAACTAATGAAAAACTGTTTTTT. This gives the protein CASSTTGTNEKLFF.

This clone was found once. V and J are TRBV28 and TRBJ1-2; 10 positions agree with TRBD1. Germline CDR1 and CDR2: MDHEN and SYDVKM. The junction had 11 bases not matched to a gene; V was cut back by 5 bases and J by 8 bases. The length of the CDR3 is 15 residues. The CDR3 DNA follows: TGTGCCAGCAGTAAACCGGGACAGGGGATAGAAGGCTACACCTTC. Amino acid sequence: CASSKPGQGIEGYTF.

This rearrangement joins TRBV29-1 to TRBJ1-1; D is unresolved. This CDR3 region has 13 residues. CDR1 is SQVTM and CDR2 is ANQGSEA in the germline V gene. Trimming cost V 7 bases and J 0 bases, with 12 bases left between them. As DNA, the CDR3 is TGCAGCGCCGCCAGGAGCCTGAACACTGAAGCTTTCTTT. Amino acid sequence: CSAARSLNTEAFF.